These 22 T cell receptor beta chains were all obtained from the same sample, sequenced in a study of cytomegalovirus exposure and HLA in healthy donors. Amplification used 60 Vbeta primers and 13 Jbeta primers. Clones were sequenced by immunoSEQ multiplex PCR, and TCRdb holds only the in-frame ones, with some missing. The data show roughly 100,000 clones, with 60% to 85% seen just once and about 5% held by the top ten. Sample: PBMCs. Every receptor here comes from a woman between 40 and 55 years old in good health and CMV-seronegative.

This chain links TRBV6-6 with TRBJ1-1, with D possibly being TRBD1 (6 bases). The CDR3 totals 12 residues. Deletions cut 9 bases from V and 7 bases from J, with 15 bases between. Germline lookup yields CDR1 MNHNY and CDR2 SVGAGI (reference sequence). CDR3 nucleotides: TGTGCCAGTAGACAGGTGACAGGTGAAGCTTTCTTT. It translates to CASRQVTGEAFF.

This clone came up once. This sequence joins TRBV5-1 and TRBJ2-5; TRBD2 agrees at 13 bases. Unmatched junction bases numbered 13, after V lost 4 bases and J lost 1 base. The CDR3 consists of 19 residues. Per the germline V gene, CDR1 is SGHRS and CDR2 is YFSETQ. The CDR3 here is CASSPRGTTSGGSQETQYF. The CDR3 DNA is TGCGCCAGCAGCCCACGCGGCACGACTAGCGGGGGGTCCCAAGAGACCCAGTACTTC.

This chain links TRBV9 with TRBJ1-3; D gene ambiguous. CDR3 length: 17 amino acids. In germline, CDR1 is SGDLS, CDR2 YYNGEE. Deletions cut 0 bases from V and 0 bases from J, with 13 bases between. The chain's CDR3 is CASSVGIQGDSGNTIYF. The CDR3 nucleotides are TGTGCCAGCAGCGTAGGGATACAAGGAGACTCTGGAAACACCATATATTTT.

The V gene is TRBV7-9, the J gene TRBJ2-7; TRBD2 matches at 11 bases. Germline CDR1 reads SEHNR; CDR2 reads FQNEAQ (reference sequence). Trimming removed 8 bases from V and 5 bases from J; junction bases left unmatched: 11. The CDR3 has 15 residues. The CDR3 DNA reads as TGTGCCAGCTCCAATTGGGGACTAGCGGTTCACGAGCAGTACTTC. It is translated as CASSNWGLAVHEQYF. Looking up the rest from reference TRBV7-9 and TRBJ2-7 gives the full variable domain: DTGVSQNPRHKITKRGQNVTFRCDPISEHNRLYWYRQTLGQGPEFLTYFQNEAQLEKSRLLSDRFSAERPKGSFSTLEIQRTEQGDSAMYLCASSNWGLAVHEQYFGPGTRLTVT.

The chain is built from TRBV28 and TRBJ1-2; 9 bases are a match to TRBD1. J lost 7 bases, V lost 6 bases, and 9 bases had no gene match. The V gene's germline CDR1 is MDHEN and CDR2 SYDVKM. This CDR3 is built from 14 residues. In DNA, the CDR3 is TGTGCCAGCAGATTCACAGGGGGCGGGGGTGGCTACACCTTC. Translating it yields CASRFTGGGGGYTF.

In this sample, this clone turned up a few times. The chain has TRBV30 and TRBJ1-1; tentative D call: TRBD1 (5 bases). The germline V and J ends were trimmed by 2 bases and 4 bases, with 11 bases remaining between them. The length of the CDR3 is 13 residues. Germline V lookup: CDR1 GTSNPN, CDR2 SVGIG (reference sequence). The CDR3 is CAWSSGRATEAFF. The CDR3 DNA sequence: TGTGCCTGGAGTAGTGGCAGGGCCACTGAAGCTTTCTTT.

The chain carries TRBV6-6 and TRBJ1-3; 9 nucleotides agree with TRBD1. The V gene's germline CDR1 is MNHNY and CDR2 SVGAGI (reference sequence). V dropped 6 bases and J dropped 8; count of bases not matched to a gene: 14. The CDR3 runs to 16 residues. The CDR3 reads CASSTPPGQGVYTIYF. The CDR3 DNA follows: TGTGCCAGCAGCACGCCTCCGGGACAGGGCGTTTACACCATATATTTT.

This clone was recorded a few times. The V call is TRBV7-9, the J call TRBJ2-5; TRBD1 might be the D (6 bases). The ends were cut back, 1 base at V and 4 bases at J, with 25 bases in the middle. Germline values: CDR1 SEHNR, CDR2 FQNEAQ (reference sequence). This CDR3 contains 19 residues. The CDR3 region has the DNA TGTGCCAGCAGCTTAGAACGTCGAGGATGGCAGGGGCTCGGAGAGACCCAGTACTTC. As protein: CASSLERRGWQGLGETQYF.

V is TRBV4-3 and J is TRBJ2-6, with D maybe TRBD2 (5 bases). The CDR3 has 19 amino acids. CDR1 LGHNA and CDR2 YSLEER come from the germline V gene. V was shortened by 0 bases and J by 0 bases, with 15 bases between the two germline ends. CDR3 in amino acids: CASSQEWAGVFSGANVLTF. Here the CDR3 DNA reads TGCGCCAGCAGCCAAGAATGGGCCGGGGTCTTCTCTGGGGCCAACGTCCTGACTTTC.

This clone was observed once. This chain joins TRBV19 and TRBJ2-7; D ambiguous. This CDR3 comprises 11 residues. V was pared by 4 bases and J by 4 bases, with 5 bases between. Germline V gene data show CDR1 as LNHDA and CDR2 as SQIVND (reference sequence). Written as DNA, the CDR3 is TGTGCCAGTAGTAACGGTTACGAGCAGTACTTC. Amino acids: CASSNGYEQYF.

This chain uses TRBV27 with TRBJ1-5, with D unclear. V was trimmed by 4 bases and J by 3 bases, leaving 4 bases between them. The CDR3 is made up of 12 amino acids. Per the germline V gene, CDR1 is MNHEY and CDR2 is SMNVEV (reference sequence). CDR3 sequence: CASSSLNQPQHF. The CDR3 DNA is TGTGCCAGCAGTTCCCTCAATCAGCCCCAGCATTTT.

V gene TRBV19 combines with J gene TRBJ2-6; a possible D gene is TRBD1 (6 bases). CDR1 LNHDA and CDR2 SQIVND come from the germline V gene (reference sequence). V lost 4 bases and J 2 bases, leaving 12 bases between the germline ends. The CDR3 contains 16 residues. The CDR3 is CASSTQGFPGANVLTF. In nucleotides, the CDR3 is TGTGCCAGTAGTACCCAGGGGTTCCCTGGGGCCAACGTCCTGACTTTC.

V is TRBV18 and J is TRBJ2-1; 10 bases agree with TRBD1. Germline CDR1 is KGHSH and CDR2 is LQKENI. With V trimmed by 2 bases and J by 6 bases, 10 bases remained unmatched. The CDR3 is 17 amino acids. CDR3 in amino acids: CASSPFRGQGRGNEQFF. CDR3 nucleotide sequence: TGTGCCAGCTCACCATTCCGGGGACAGGGGAGGGGCAATGAGCAGTTCTTC.

Comments on this clone: This same CDR3 is encoded by further DNA sequences in the sample. The rearrangement links TRBV5-1 to TRBJ1-5; D is undetermined. This CDR3 region has 15 residues. V was clipped by 2 bases and J by 1 base, with 10 bases between them. Per the germline V gene, CDR1 is SGHRS and CDR2 is YFSETQ. CDR3 sequence: CASSLEPGSNQPQHF. In DNA form, the CDR3 reads TGCGCCAGCAGCTTAGAACCGGGGAGCAATCAGCCCCAGCATTTT.

The CDR3: CASSRDRARYEQYF. CDR3 nucleotide sequence: TGTGCCAGCAGCCGGGACAGGGCGAGATACGAGCAGTACTTC. The chain joins TRBV6-5 to TRBJ2-7; 9 bases agree with TRBD1. The CDR3 runs 14 residues. J was trimmed by 4 bases and V by 6 bases; bases with no gene match: 7. Germline CDR1 reads MNHEY; CDR2 reads SVGAGI.

This chain connects TRBV28 to TRBJ2-3; D is undetermined. The length of the CDR3 is 11 residues. The V gene's germline CDR1 is MDHEN and CDR2 SYDVKM. V was clipped by 3 bases and J by 5 bases, with 3 bases between them. CDR3 loop: CASSLRDTQYF. The CDR3 bases are TGTGCCAGCAGTTTGAGAGATACGCAGTATTTT.

The genes are TRBV7-8 and TRBJ1-2; no definite D call. Germline CDR1 and CDR2: SGHVS and FQNEAQ. Trimming left V 3 bases short and J 5 bases short, with 19 bases between. The CDR3 spans 16 residues. The CDR3 loop reads CASSFSPGSGGYGYTF. The CDR3, as DNA: TGTGCCAGCAGCTTTTCCCCTGGGAGCGGTGGTTATGGCTACACCTTC. The full variable domain, with the rest looked up from reference TRBV7-8 and TRBJ1-2, is GAGVSQSPRYKVAKRGQDVALRCDPISGHVSLFWYQQALGQGPEFLTYFQNEAQLDKSGLPSDRFFAERPEGSVSTLKIQRTQQEDSAVYLCASSFSPGSGGYGYTFGSGTRLTVV.

CDR3 residues: CASSLPGAEAFF. The CDR3 coding sequence is TGTGCCAGCAGCTTGCCGGGGGCTGAAGCTTTCTTT. This rearrangement joins TRBV5-6 to TRBJ1-1; a weak D match, TRBD1 (5 bases). V lost 1 base and J 6 bases, leaving 7 bases between the germline ends. Germline CDR1 and CDR2: SGHDT and YYEEEE. The CDR3 runs to 12 residues.

The chain has TRBV27 and TRBJ1-2, with a possible D match to TRBD1 (6 bases). The CDR3 loop spans 13 amino acids. The germline CDR1 and CDR2 sequences are MNHEY and SMNVEV (reference sequence). Trimming removed 7 bases at V and 4 bases at J, with 13 bases between. The CDR3 spells CASTRGIGYGYTF. The CDR3 nucleotides are TGTGCCAGCACCAGGGGAATCGGCTATGGCTACACCTTC.

The chain is built from TRBV29-1 and TRBJ2-1; 8 nucleotides agree with TRBD2. V lost 7 bases to trimming and J lost 4 bases; unmatched junction nucleotides: 12. Germline V CDR1 and CDR2: SQVTM, ANQGSEA. The CDR3 is 15 amino acids. As DNA, the CDR3 is TGCAGCGCCCGTGGCGGGGGGCCCAAATACAATGAGCAGTTCTTC. This encodes CSARGGGPKYNEQFF.

This chain joins TRBV11-2 and TRBJ2-3; perhaps TRBD2 as D (5 bases). V was clipped by 5 bases and J by 6 bases, with 18 bases between them. This CDR3 is 15 amino acids long. The V gene's germline CDR1 is SGHAT and CDR2 FQNNGV. The CDR3 DNA follows: TGTGCCAGCAGCCCCCTGCGGATATGGACTGATACGCAGTATTTT. Residues: CASSPLRIWTDTQYF. The complete variable domain, with remaining parts taken from reference TRBV11-2 and TRBJ2-3, reads EAGVAQSPRYKIIEKRQSVAFWCNPISGHATLYWYQQILGQGPKLLIQFQNNGVVDDSQLPKDRFSAERLKGVDSTLKIQPAKLEDSAVYLCASSPLRIWTDTQYFGPGTRLTVL.

The chain uses TRBV7-9 and TRBJ2-7; D unresolved. Trimming cost V 4 bases and J 0 bases, with 7 bases left between them. Germline CDR1 is SEHNR and CDR2 is FQNEAQ (reference sequence). The CDR3 is 13 amino acids. CDR3 region: CASSSPRSYEQYF. The CDR3 DNA is TGTGCCAGCAGCTCCCCCCGCTCCTACGAGCAGTACTTC.